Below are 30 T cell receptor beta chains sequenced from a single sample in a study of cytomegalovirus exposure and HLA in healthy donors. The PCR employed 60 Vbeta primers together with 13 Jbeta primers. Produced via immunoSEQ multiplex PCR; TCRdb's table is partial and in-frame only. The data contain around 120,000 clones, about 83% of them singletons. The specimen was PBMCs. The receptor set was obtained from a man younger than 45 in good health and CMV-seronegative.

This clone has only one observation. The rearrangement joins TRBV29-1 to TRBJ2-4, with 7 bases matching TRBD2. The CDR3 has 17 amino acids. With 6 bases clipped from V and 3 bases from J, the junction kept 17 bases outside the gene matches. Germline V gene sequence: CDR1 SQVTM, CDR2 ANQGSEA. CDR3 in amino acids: CSVPVLAVPSGKNIQYF. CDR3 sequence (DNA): TGCAGCGTCCCCGTCCTAGCGGTCCCAAGCGGCAAAAACATTCAGTACTTC.

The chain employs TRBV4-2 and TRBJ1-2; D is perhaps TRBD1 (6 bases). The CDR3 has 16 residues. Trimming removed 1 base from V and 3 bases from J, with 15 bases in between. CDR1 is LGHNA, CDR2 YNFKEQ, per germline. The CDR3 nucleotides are TGTGCCAGCAGCCAAGTAGATGCTGCAGGGGACTATGGCTACACCTTC. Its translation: CASSQVDAAGDYGYTF.

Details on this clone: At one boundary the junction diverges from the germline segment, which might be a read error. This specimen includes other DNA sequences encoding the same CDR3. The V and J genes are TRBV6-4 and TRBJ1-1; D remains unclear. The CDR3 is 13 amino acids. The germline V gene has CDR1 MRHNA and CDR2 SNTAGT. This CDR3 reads CASSPGGYTEAFF. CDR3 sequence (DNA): TGTGCCAGTAGTCCGGGAGGTTACACTGAAGCTTTTTTT.

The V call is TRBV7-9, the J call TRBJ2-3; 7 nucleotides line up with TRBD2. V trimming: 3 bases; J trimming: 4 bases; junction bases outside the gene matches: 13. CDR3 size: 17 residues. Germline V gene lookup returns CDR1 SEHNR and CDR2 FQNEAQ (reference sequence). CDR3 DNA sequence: TGTGCCAGCAGCTTTAGGATTGGCGGGAGTGTCCCAGATACGCAGTATTTT. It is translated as CASSFRIGGSVPDTQYF.

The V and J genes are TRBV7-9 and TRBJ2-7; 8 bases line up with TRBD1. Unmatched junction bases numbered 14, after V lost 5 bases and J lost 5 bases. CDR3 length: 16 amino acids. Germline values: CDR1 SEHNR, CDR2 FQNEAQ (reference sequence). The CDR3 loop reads CASSHRPGQGVHEQYF. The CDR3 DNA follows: TGTGCCAGCAGCCACCGTCCAGGACAGGGAGTCCACGAGCAGTACTTC. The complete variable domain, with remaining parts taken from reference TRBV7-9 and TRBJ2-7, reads DTGVSQNPRHKITKRGQNVTFRCDPISEHNRLYWYRQTLGQGPEFLTYFQNEAQLEKSRLLSDRFSAERPKGSFSTLEIQRTEQGDSAMYLCASSHRPGQGVHEQYFGPGTRLTVT.

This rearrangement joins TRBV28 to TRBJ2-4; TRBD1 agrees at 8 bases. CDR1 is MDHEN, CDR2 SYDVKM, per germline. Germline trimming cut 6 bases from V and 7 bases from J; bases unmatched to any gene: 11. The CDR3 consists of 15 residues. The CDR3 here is CASSYDQGALNIQYF. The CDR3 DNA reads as TGTGCCAGCAGCTATGATCAGGGGGCGCTGAACATTCAGTACTTC.

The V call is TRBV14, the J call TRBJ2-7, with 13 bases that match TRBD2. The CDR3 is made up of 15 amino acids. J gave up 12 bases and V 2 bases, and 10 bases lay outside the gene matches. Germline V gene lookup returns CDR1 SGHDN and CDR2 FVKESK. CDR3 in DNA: TGTGCCAGCAGCCAAAATAGAGGACTAGCGGGGGTTCTGTACTTC. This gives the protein CASSQNRGLAGVLYF.

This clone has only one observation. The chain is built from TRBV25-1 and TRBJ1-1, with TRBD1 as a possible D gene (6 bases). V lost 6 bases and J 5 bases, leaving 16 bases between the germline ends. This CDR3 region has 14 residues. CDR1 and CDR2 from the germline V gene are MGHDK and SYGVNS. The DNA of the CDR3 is TGTGCCAGCAGCTTGACAGGCCTTAGGACTGAAGCTTTCTTT. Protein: CASSLTGLRTEAFF.

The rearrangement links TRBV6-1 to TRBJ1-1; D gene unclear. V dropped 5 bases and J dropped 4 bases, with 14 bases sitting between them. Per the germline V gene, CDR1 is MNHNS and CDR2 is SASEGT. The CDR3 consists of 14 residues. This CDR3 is CASSPWVEGTEAFF. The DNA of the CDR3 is TGTGCCAGCAGTCCTTGGGTCGAGGGCACTGAAGCTTTCTTT.

CDR3 in amino acids: CAISDPRTVNTEAFF. The CDR3 bases are TGTGCCATCAGTGACCCGAGGACAGTGAACACTGAAGCTTTCTTT. The chain carries TRBV10-3 and TRBJ1-1, with D possibly being TRBD1 (6 bases). Germline-derived CDR1 and CDR2 are ENHRY and SYGVKD. The CDR3 loop spans 15 amino acids. V lost 3 bases to trimming and J lost 0 bases, with 11 bases between them.

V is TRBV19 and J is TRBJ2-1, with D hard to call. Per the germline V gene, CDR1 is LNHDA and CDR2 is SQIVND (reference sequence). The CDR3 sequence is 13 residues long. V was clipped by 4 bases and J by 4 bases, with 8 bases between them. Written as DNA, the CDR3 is TGTGCCAGTAGTACACAGCTATACAATGAGCAGTTCTTC. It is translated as CASSTQLYNEQFF.

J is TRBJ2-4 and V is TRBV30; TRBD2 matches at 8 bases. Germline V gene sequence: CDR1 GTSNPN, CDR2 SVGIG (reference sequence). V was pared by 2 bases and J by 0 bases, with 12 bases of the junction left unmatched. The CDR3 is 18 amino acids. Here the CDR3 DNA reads TGTGCCTGGAGTTCCCCCAGCGGGGGCACCCTAGCCAAAAACATTCAGTACTTC. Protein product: CAWSSPSGGTLAKNIQYF.

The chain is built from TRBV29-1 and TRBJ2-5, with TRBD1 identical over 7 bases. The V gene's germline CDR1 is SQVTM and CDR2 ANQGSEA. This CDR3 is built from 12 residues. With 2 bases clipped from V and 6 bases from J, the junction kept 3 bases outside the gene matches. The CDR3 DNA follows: TGCAGCGTTGAAACAGGGGTGCAGACCCAGTACTTC. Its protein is CSVETGVQTQYF.

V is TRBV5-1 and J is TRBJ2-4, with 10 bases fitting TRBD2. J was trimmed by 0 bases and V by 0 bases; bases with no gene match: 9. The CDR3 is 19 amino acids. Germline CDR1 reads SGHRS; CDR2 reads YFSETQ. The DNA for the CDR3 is TGCGCCAGCAGCTTGGATTCACTAGCGGGAATTTTAGCCAAAAACATTCAGTACTTC. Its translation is CASSLDSLAGILAKNIQYF.

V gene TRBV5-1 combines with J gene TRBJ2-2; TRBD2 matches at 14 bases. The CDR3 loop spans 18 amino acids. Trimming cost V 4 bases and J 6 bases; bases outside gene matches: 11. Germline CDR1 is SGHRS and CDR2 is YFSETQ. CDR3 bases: TGCGCCAGCAGCAAAAGACTAGCGGGAGGGGAGTTTGCCGGGGAGCTGTTTTTT. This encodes CASSKRLAGGEFAGELFF.

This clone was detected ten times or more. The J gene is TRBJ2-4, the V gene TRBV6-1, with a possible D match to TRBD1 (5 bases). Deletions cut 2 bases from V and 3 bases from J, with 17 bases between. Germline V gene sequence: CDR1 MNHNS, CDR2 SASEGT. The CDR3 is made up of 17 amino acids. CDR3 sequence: CASSEHHQGIGKNIQYF. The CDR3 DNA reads TGTGCCAGCAGTGAACACCACCAGGGTATCGGCAAAAACATTCAGTACTTC.

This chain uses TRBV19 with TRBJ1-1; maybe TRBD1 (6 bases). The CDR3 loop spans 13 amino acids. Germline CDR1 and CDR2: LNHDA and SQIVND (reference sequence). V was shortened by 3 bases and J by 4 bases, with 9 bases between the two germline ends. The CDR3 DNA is TGTGCCAGTAGTATTCTCAGGGGCACTGAAGCTTTCTTT. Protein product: CASSILRGTEAFF.

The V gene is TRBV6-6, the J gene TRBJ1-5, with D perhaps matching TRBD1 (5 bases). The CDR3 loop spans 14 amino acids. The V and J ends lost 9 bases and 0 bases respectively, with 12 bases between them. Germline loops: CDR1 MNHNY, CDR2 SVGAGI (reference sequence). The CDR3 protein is CASRVGPSNQPQHF. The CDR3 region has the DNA TGTGCCAGTAGGGTGGGGCCTAGCAATCAGCCCCAGCATTTT.

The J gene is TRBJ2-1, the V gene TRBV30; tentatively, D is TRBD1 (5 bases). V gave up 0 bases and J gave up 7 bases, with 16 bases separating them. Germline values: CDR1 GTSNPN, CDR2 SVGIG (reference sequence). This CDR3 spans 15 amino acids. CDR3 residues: CAWSVGQGGSNEQFF. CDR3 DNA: TGTGCCTGGAGTGTAGGGCAGGGCGGATCTAATGAGCAGTTCTTC.

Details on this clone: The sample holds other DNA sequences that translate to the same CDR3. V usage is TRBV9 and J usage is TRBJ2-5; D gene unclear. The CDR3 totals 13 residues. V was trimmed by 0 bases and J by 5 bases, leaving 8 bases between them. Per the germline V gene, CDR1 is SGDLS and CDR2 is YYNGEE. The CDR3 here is CASSVDGRETQYF. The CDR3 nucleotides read TGTGCCAGCAGCGTAGATGGCAGGGAGACCCAGTACTTC.

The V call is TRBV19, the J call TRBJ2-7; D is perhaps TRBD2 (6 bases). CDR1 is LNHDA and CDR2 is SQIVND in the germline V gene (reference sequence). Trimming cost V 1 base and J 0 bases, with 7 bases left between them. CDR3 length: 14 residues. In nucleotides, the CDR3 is TGTGCCAGTAGTATAGCGGAGGGCTCCTACGAGCAGTACTTC. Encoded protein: CASSIAEGSYEQYF.

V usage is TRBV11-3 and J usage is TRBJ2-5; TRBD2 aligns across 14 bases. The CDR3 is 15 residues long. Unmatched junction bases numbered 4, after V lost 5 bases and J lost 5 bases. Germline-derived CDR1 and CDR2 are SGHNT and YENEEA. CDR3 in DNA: TGTGCCAGCAGCAAGACTAGCGGGGGGGCGGAGACCCAGTACTTC. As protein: CASSKTSGGAETQYF.

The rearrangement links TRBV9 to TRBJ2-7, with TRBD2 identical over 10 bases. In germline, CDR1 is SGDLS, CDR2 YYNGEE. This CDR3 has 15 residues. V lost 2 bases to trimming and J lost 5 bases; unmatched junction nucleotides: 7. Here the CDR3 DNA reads TGTGCCAGCAGCGTTAGCGGGGGGTTTATGGACGAGCAGTACTTC. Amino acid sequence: CASSVSGGFMDEQYF.

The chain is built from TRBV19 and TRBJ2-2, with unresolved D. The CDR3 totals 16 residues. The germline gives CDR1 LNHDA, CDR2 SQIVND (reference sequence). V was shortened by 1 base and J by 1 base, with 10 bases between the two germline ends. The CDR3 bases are TGTGCCAGTAGTATAGGAATAGCCGTGAACACCGGGGAGCTGTTTTTT. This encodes CASSIGIAVNTGELFF. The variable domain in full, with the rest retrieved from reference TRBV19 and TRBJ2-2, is DGGITQSPKYLFRKEGQNVTLSCEQNLNHDAMYWYRQDPGQGLRLIYYSQIVNDFQKGDIAEGYSVSREKKESFPLTVTSAQKNPTAFYLCASSIGIAVNTGELFFGEGSRLTVL.

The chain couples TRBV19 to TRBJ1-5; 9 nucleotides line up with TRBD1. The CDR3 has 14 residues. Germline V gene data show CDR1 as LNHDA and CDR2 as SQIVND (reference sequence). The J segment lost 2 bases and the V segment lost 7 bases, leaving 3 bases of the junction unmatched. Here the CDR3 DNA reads TGTGCCAGTACCACAGGGGGCGGCAATCAGCCCCAGCATTTT. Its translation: CASTTGGGNQPQHF. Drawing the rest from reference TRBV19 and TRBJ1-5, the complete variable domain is DGGITQSPKYLFRKEGQNVTLSCEQNLNHDAMYWYRQDPGQGLRLIYYSQIVNDFQKGDIAEGYSVSREKKESFPLTVTSAQKNPTAFYLCASTTGGGNQPQHFGDGTRLSIL.

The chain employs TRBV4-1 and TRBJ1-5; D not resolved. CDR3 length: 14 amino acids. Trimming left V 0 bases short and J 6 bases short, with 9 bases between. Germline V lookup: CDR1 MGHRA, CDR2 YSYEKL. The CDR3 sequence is CASSQERGGQPQHF. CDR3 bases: TGCGCCAGCAGCCAAGAGCGGGGTGGTCAGCCCCAGCATTTT.

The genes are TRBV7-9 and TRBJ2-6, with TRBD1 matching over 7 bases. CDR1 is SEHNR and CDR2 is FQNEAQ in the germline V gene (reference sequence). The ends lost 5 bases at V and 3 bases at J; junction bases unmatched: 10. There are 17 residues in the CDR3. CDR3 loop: CASSPTGTVSGANVLTF. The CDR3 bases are TGTGCCAGCAGCCCTACCGGGACAGTAAGTGGGGCCAACGTCCTGACTTTC.

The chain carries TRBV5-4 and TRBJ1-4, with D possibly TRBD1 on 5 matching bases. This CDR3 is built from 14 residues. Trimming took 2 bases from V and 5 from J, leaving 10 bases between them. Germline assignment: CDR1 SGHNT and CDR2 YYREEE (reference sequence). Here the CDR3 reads CASSFQDTNEKLFF. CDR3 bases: TGTGCCAGCAGCTTTCAGGACACGAATGAAAAACTGTTTTTT.

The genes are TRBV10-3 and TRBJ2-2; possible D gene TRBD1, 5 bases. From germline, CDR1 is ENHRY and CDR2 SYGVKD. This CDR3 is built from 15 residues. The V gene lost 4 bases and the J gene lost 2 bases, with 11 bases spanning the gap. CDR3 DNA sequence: TGTGCCATCAGTGGAATAGGGGCTAACACCGGGGAGCTGTTTTTT. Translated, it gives CAISGIGANTGELFF.

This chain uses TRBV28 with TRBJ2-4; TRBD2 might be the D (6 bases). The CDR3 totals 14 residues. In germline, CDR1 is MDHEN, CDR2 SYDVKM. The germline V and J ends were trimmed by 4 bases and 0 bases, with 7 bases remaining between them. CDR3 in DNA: TGTGCCAGCAGTTCGGGGGTAGCCAAAAACATTCAGTACTTC. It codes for CASSSGVAKNIQYF. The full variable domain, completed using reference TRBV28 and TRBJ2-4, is DVKVTQSSRYLVKRTGEKVFLECVQDMDHENMFWYRQDPGLGLRLIYFSYDVKMKEKGDIPEGYSVSREKKERFSLILESASTNQTSMYLCASSSGVAKNIQYFGAGTRLSVL.